A selection of T cell receptor beta chains follows, all from one sample in a study of T cell responses to AZD1222 COVID-19 vaccine. Sequenced by immunoSEQ multiplex PCR; TCRdb stores in-frame clones only, minus some. The sample contains some 80,000 clones, about three quarters of which appear only once. The specimen was peripheral blood, collected 28 days after the second dose of the MenACWY control vaccine. These receptors came from an adult who received the MenACWY meningococcal vaccine as a control. Each CDR3 is given without its conserved first and last residue.

v_gene: TRBV29-1; len: 9; j_gene: TRBJ1-1; CDR3aa: SVEGGTEAF
v_gene: TRBV5-6; len: 14; j_gene: TRBJ1-6; CDR3aa: ASSRSIQLLNSPLH
v_gene: TRBV4-2; len: 13; j_gene: TRBJ1-6; CDR3aa: ASRYTGTSDSPLH
v_gene: TRBV5-6; len: 13; j_gene: TRBJ2-7; CDR3aa: ASSLSGTAADEQY
v_gene: TRBV2; len: 10; j_gene: TRBJ1-2; CDR3aa: ASRGVGAGYT
v_gene: TRBV11-2; len: 11; j_gene: TRBJ1-2; CDR3aa: ASSPQGQGGYT
v_gene: TRBV2; len: 11; j_gene: TRBJ1-5; CDR3aa: ASQSQGNQPQH
v_gene: TRBV2; len: 10; j_gene: TRBJ1-2; CDR3aa: ATRRDTYGYT
v_gene: TRBV6-5; len: 10; j_gene: TRBJ2-2; CDR3aa: ASRAWTGELF
v_gene: TRBV5-8; len: 9; j_gene: TRBJ1-3; CDR3aa: ASSPTNTIY
v_gene: TRBV4-1; len: 13; j_gene: TRBJ1-2; CDR3aa: ASSLEGTEAYGYT
v_gene: TRBV7-8; len: 12; j_gene: TRBJ2-5; CDR3aa: ASSLGQVRETQY
v_gene: TRBV5-1; len: 12; j_gene: TRBJ2-7; CDR3aa: ASSVTGGDYEQY
v_gene: TRBV2; len: 12; j_gene: TRBJ2-5; CDR3aa: ASSGRTTGGTQY
v_gene: TRBV5-4; len: 12; j_gene: TRBJ2-5; CDR3aa: ASRSGQNQETQY
v_gene: TRBV27; len: 11; j_gene: TRBJ1-1; CDR3aa: ASSLAGGGKAF
v_gene: TRBV2; len: 12; j_gene: TRBJ2-3; CDR3aa: ASSGAGVTDTQY
v_gene: TRBV7-2; len: 13; j_gene: TRBJ2-3; CDR3aa: ASSLAPLDRDTQY
v_gene: TRBV27; len: 15; j_gene: TRBJ2-7; CDR3aa: ASSPPVDRGFSYEQY
v_gene: TRBV5-1; len: 13; j_gene: TRBJ2-3; CDR3aa: ASSRGQGFGDTQY
v_gene: TRBV7-8; len: 11; j_gene: TRBJ1-1; CDR3aa: ASSLGRNTEAF
v_gene: TRBV5-1; len: 12; j_gene: TRBJ1-2; CDR3aa: ASSYSSGDYGYT
v_gene: TRBV6-5; len: 13; j_gene: TRBJ1-4; CDR3aa: ASSYSMRGREKLF
v_gene: TRBV29-1; len: 11; j_gene: TRBJ2-1; CDR3aa: SVRGSNYNEQF
v_gene: TRBV2; len: 11; j_gene: TRBJ1-1; CDR3aa: ASSRRRNTEAF
v_gene: TRBV15; len: 13; j_gene: TRBJ1-5; CDR3aa: ATSRDLGDNQPQH
v_gene: TRBV19; len: 14; j_gene: TRBJ1-2; CDR3aa: ASSIDGDGRGYGYT
v_gene: TRBV6-5; len: 12; j_gene: TRBJ1-5; CDR3aa: ASSHAQGNQPQH
v_gene: TRBV5-1; len: 16; j_gene: TRBJ2-1; CDR3aa: ASSFRPGEKVSYNEQF
v_gene: TRBV19; len: 10; j_gene: TRBJ1-2; CDR3aa: ASSINGYGYT
v_gene: TRBV3-1/TRBV3-2; len: 14; j_gene: TRBJ2-1; CDR3aa: ASSQATSGIPNEQF
v_gene: TRBV7-6; len: 13; j_gene: TRBJ1-4; CDR3aa: ASSLAEATNEKLF
v_gene: TRBV13; len: 12; j_gene: TRBJ1-2; CDR3aa: ASSLKWGSYGYT
v_gene: TRBV28; len: 13; j_gene: TRBJ1-6; CDR3aa: ASSPQVEYNSPLH
v_gene: TRBV30; len: 11; j_gene: TRBJ1-2; CDR3aa: AWNDRGYYGYT
v_gene: TRBV5-1; len: 12; j_gene: TRBJ2-3; CDR3aa: ASSPRHFTDTQY
v_gene: TRBV4-1; len: 13; j_gene: TRBJ2-3; CDR3aa: ASSQGSATADTQY
v_gene: TRBV7-2; len: 13; j_gene: TRBJ1-3; CDR3aa: ASSFGTSSGNTIY
v_gene: TRBV6-2/TRBV6-3; len: 14; j_gene: TRBJ2-5; CDR3aa: ASSSRSGGLGETQY
v_gene: TRBV6-5; len: 12; j_gene: TRBJ1-1; CDR3aa: ASSYDRTRRRAF
v_gene: TRBV6-1; len: 16; j_gene: TRBJ2-2; CDR3aa: ASSAPTGGAVNTGELF
v_gene: TRBV19; len: 11; j_gene: TRBJ2-2; CDR3aa: ATDRANTGELF
v_gene: TRBV19; len: 12; j_gene: TRBJ2-2; CDR3aa: ASSIQETTGELF
v_gene: TRBV3-1/TRBV3-2; len: 12; j_gene: TRBJ2-7; CDR3aa: ASSPTVLPYEQY
v_gene: TRBV7-9; len: 12; j_gene: TRBJ2-5; CDR3aa: ASSLGLGHETQY
v_gene: TRBV29-1; len: 14; j_gene: TRBJ2-5; CDR3aa: SVESGAPGPQETQY
v_gene: TRBV28; len: 10; j_gene: TRBJ2-7; CDR3aa: ASSSSRYEQY
v_gene: TRBV30; len: 12; j_gene: TRBJ1-2; CDR3aa: AWSRDRGDYGYT
v_gene: TRBV15; len: 14; j_gene: TRBJ2-2; CDR3aa: ATSPRDRMNTGELF
v_gene: TRBV7-8; len: 10; j_gene: TRBJ1-1; CDR3aa: ASSLNRVVAF
v_gene: TRBV30; len: 10; j_gene: TRBJ1-5; CDR3aa: AWSRGNQPQH
v_gene: TRBV5-5; len: 12; j_gene: TRBJ1-6; CDR3aa: ASSFSLVVSPLH